Below are 11 T cell receptor beta chains sequenced from a single sample in a study of shared T cell receptors in the human thymus. Repertoires were generated with immunoSEQ multiplex PCR, while TCRdb's copy carries only in-frame clones and drops some. The sample carries 700,000 to 750,000 clones, 80% to 90% recorded once. The same sample was also used in a study of human thymus T cells.

Sequenced: thymocytes. These receptors were collected from a girl in the first two years of life with a congenital heart defect.

V is TRBV6-1 and J is TRBJ2-3, with a tentative D call TRBD1 (5 bases). This CDR3 region has 16 residues. Germline lookup yields CDR1 MNHNS and CDR2 SASEGT. Trimming cost V 2 bases and J 5 bases, with 17 bases left between them. The CDR3 sequence: CASSESGGQGIDTQYF. The CDR3 nucleotides read TGTGCCAGCAGTGAATCGGGTGGGCAGGGAATAGATACGCAGTATTTT.

This clone was observed a single time. This sequence joins TRBV2 and TRBJ1-1; D not resolved. The V gene lost 6 bases and the J gene lost 0 bases, with 8 bases spanning the gap. The CDR3 is 13 residues long. The germline V gene has CDR1 SNHLY and CDR2 FYNNEI. The DNA for the CDR3 is TGTGCCAGCAGAACACCAGTGAACACTGAAGCTTTCTTT. It is translated as CASRTPVNTEAFF.

The chain is built from TRBV7-9 and TRBJ2-7; no clear D. Germline CDR1 reads SEHNR; CDR2 reads FQNEAQ (reference sequence). Deletions cut 4 bases from V and 4 bases from J, with 8 bases between. This CDR3 contains 12 residues. The CDR3 protein is CASSSTIYEQYF. The CDR3 region has the DNA TGTGCCAGCAGCTCCACAATATACGAGCAGTACTTC.

This clone was counted a single time. The chain uses TRBV4-1 and TRBJ1-1; the D gene is possibly TRBD1 (5 bases). This CDR3 is built from 16 residues. Germline CDR1 and CDR2: MGHRA and YSYEKL. The ends were cut back, 0 bases at V and 1 base at J, with 12 bases in the middle. The CDR3 loop reads CASSQDGNRKNTEAFF. Written as DNA, the CDR3 is TGCGCCAGCAGCCAAGATGGAAACAGGAAGAACACTGAAGCTTTCTTT.

This clone was observed once. The V call is TRBV28, the J call TRBJ1-6; D might be TRBD1 (5 bases). V lost 6 bases and J lost 4, with 16 bases in between. The CDR3 contains 16 residues. Germline V gives CDR1 MDHEN, CDR2 SYDVKM. The CDR3 region is CASRTQGTLYNSPLHF. The CDR3 DNA sequence: TGTGCCAGCAGAACCCAGGGTACGCTATATAATTCACCCCTCCACTTT.

The chain couples TRBV19 to TRBJ1-2; the D is unclear. V lost 3 bases and J 7 bases, leaving 24 bases between the germline ends. CDR3 size: 17 residues. Germline CDR1 reads LNHDA; CDR2 reads SQIVND (reference sequence). The CDR3 coding sequence is TGTGCCAGTAGTATTTCCGAGACCAACTACCCGCTTTTTGGCTACACCTTC. Residues: CASSISETNYPLFGYTF.

This chain links TRBV7-2 with TRBJ1-2, with 7 bases aligning to TRBD1. Losses at the gene ends were 3 bases for V and 4 bases for J; bases not matched to a gene: 5. CDR1 is SGHTA and CDR2 is FQGNSA in the germline V gene. The CDR3 covers 14 residues. The chain's CDR3 is CASSFGGGGYGYTF. CDR3 DNA: TGTGCCAGCAGCTTTGGAGGGGGCGGCTATGGCTACACCTTC.

The chain recombines TRBV19 with TRBJ2-5, with D possibly TRBD1 on 5 matching bases. V lost 9 bases to trimming and J lost 5 bases, with 16 bases between them. The CDR3 is 13 amino acids. The V gene's germline CDR1 is LNHDA and CDR2 SQIVND (reference sequence). CDR3 region: CARPDTRLETQYF. In nucleotides, the CDR3 is TGTGCCAGACCGGACACTCGGCTGGAGACCCAGTACTTC.

This chain joins TRBV15 and TRBJ1-1; D is unresolved. The CDR3 spans 14 residues. V was cut by 3 bases and J by 6 bases, with 14 bases left in between. The germline gives CDR1 LNHNV, CDR2 YYDKDF (reference sequence). This CDR3 is CATSRVRIGAEAFF. DNA for the CDR3: TGTGCCACCAGCAGGGTGCGGATAGGCGCTGAAGCTTTCTTT.

This CDR3 reads CASSFAHRGAGMTDTQYF. DNA for the CDR3: TGCGCCAGCAGCTTCGCCCACCGGGGGGCCGGAATGACAGATACGCAGTATTTT. The chain recombines TRBV5-1 with TRBJ2-3, with D possibly matching TRBD2 (7 bases). In germline, CDR1 is SGHRS, CDR2 YFSETQ. This CDR3 is 18 amino acids long. Trimming pared 2 bases from V and 3 bases from J, leaving 22 bases between.

This chain connects TRBV6-4 to TRBJ1-1; D unclear. The V end lost 4 bases, the J end lost 5 bases, and 11 bases lay between the germline ends. Germline CDR1 and CDR2: MRHNA and SNTAGT. This CDR3 contains 13 residues. The CDR3 is CASSVSSETEAFF. CDR3 nucleotide sequence: TGTGCCAGCAGTGTATCGTCTGAGACTGAAGCTTTCTTT.